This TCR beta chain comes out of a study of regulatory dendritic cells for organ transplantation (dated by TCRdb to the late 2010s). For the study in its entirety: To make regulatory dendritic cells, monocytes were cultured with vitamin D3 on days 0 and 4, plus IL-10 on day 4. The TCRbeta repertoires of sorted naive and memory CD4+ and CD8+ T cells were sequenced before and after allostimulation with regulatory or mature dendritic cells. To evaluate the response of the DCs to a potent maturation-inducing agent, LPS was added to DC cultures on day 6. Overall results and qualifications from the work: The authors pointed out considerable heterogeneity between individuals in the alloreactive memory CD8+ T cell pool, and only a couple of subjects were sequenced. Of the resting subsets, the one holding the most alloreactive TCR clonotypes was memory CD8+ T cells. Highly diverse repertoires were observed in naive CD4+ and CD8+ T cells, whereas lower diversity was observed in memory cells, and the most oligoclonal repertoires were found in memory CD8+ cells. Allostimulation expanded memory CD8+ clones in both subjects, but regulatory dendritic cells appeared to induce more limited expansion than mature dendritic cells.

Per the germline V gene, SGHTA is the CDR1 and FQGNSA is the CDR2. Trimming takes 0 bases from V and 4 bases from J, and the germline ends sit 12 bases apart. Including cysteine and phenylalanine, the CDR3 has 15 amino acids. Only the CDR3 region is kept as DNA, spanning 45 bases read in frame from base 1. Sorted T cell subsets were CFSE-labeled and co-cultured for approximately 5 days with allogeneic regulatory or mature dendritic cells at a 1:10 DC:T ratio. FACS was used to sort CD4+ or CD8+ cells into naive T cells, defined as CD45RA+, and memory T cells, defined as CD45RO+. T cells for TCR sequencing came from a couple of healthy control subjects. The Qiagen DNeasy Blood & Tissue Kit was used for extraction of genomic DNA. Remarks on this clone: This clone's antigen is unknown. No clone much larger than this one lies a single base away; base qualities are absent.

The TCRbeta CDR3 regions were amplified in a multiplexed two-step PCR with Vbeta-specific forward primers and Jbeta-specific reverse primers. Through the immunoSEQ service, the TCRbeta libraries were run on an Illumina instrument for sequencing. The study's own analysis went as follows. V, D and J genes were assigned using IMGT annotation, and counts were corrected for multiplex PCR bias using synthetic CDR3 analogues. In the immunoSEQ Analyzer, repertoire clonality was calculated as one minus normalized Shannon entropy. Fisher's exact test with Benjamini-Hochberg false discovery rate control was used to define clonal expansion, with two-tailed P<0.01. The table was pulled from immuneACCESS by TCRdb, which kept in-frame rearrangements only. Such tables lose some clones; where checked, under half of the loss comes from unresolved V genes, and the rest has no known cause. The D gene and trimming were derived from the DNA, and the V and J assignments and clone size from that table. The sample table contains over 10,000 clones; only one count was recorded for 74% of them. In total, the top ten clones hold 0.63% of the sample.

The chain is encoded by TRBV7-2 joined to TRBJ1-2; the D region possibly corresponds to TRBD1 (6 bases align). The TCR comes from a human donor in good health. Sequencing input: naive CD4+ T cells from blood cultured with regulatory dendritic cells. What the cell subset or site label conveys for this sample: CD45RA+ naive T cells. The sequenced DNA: TGTGCCAGCAGCTTAGCGGGGGGGCATGGCTATGGCTACACCTTC. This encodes CASSLAGGHGYGYTF. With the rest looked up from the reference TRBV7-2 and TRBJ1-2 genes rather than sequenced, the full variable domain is GAGVSQSPSNKVTEKGKDVELRCDPISGHTALYWYRQSLGQGLEFLIYFQGNSAPDKSGLPSDRFSAERTGGSVSTLTIQRTQQEDSAVYLCASSLAGGHGYGYTFGSGTRLTVV.